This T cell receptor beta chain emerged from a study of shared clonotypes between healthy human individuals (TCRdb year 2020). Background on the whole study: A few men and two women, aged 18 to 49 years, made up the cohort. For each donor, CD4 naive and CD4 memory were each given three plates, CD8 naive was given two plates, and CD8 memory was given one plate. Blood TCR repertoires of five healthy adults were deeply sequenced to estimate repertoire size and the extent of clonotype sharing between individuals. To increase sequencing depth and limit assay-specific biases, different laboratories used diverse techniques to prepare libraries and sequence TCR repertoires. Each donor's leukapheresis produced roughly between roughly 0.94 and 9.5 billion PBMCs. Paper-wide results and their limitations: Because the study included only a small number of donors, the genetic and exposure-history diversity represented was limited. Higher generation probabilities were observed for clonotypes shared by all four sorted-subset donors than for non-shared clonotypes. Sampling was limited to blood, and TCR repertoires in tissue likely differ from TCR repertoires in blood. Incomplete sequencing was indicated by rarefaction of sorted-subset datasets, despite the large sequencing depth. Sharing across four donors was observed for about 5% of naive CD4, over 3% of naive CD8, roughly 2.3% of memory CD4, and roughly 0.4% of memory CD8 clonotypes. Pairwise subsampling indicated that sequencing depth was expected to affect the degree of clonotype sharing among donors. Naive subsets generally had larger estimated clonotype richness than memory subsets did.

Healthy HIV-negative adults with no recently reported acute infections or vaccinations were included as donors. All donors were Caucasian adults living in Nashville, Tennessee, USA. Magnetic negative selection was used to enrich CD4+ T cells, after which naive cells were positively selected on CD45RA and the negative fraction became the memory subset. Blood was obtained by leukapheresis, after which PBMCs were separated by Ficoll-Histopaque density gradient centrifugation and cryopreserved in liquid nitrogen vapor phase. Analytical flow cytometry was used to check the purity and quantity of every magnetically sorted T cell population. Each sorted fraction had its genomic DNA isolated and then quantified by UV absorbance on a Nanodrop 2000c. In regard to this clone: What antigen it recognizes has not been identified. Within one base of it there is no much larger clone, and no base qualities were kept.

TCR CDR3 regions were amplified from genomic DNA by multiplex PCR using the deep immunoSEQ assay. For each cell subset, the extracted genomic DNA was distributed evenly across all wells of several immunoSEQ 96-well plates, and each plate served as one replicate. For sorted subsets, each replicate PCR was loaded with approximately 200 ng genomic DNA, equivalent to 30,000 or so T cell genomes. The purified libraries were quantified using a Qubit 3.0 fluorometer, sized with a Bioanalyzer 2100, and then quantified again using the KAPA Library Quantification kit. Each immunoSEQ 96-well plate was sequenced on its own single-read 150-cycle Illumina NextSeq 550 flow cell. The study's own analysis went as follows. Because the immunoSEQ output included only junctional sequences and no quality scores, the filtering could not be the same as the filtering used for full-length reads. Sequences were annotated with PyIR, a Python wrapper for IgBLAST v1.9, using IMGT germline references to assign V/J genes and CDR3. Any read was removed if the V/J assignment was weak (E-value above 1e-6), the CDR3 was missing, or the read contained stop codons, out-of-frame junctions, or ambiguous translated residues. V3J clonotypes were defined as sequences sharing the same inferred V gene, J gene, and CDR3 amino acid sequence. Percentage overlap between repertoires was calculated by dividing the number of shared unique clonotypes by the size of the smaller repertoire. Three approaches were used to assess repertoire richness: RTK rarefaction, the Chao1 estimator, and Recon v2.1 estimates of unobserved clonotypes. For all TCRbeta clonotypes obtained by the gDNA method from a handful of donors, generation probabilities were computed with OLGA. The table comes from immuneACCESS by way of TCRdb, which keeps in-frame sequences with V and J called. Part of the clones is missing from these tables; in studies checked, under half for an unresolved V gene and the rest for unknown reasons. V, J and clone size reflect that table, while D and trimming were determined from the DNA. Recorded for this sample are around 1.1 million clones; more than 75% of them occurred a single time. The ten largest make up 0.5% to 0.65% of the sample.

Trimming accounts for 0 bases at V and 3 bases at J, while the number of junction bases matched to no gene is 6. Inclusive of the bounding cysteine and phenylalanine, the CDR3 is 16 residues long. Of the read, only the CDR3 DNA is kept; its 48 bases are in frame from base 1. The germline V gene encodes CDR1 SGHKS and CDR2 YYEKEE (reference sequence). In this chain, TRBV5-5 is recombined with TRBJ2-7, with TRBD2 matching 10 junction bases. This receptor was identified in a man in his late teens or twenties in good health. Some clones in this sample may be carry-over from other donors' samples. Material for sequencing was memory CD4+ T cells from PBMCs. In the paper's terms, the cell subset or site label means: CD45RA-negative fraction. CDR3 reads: CASSLALAGSDYEQYF. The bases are TGTGCCAGCAGCTTGGCACTAGCGGGAAGCGACTACGAGCAGTACTTC.